This entry concerns a single T cell receptor (beta chain). As yet, its antigen is unknown. This sample is drawn from a study of CD8 T cells in ankylosing spondylitis. Germline V gene sequence: CDR1 SGHTA, CDR2 FQGNSA. Trimming shortened V by 5 bases and J by 4 bases, and 11 bases separated the two germline ends. The length of the CDR3 is 13 residues. General observations from the study: Clones that were linked to disease were CD8+ and were relatively rare in peripheral blood. Reportedly, significant enrichment of disease-linked clones occurred in matched ankylosing spondylitis synovial fluid. Typical of ankylosing spondylitis blood, it appeared, was a TCR beta motif of several highly homologous variants.

Library preparation for TCR beta used quantitative 5'-RACE with molecular barcodes. MiXCR, applied by TCRdb to the 5' RACE reads, yields one record per CDR3 protein. The data contain fewer than 500,000 distinct CDR3 sequences, 20% to 25% of them singletons. The gene calls are TRBV7-2 and TRBJ1-2; D call uncertain. The sequencing sample was made of blood, either unsorted or a sorted T cell fraction (not recorded which). The clonotype comes from a male donor with ankylosing spondylitis. The CDR3, as DNA: TGTGCCAGCAGCCCCCAAAGGGCCTATGGCTACACCTTC. As protein: CASSPQRAYGYTF.